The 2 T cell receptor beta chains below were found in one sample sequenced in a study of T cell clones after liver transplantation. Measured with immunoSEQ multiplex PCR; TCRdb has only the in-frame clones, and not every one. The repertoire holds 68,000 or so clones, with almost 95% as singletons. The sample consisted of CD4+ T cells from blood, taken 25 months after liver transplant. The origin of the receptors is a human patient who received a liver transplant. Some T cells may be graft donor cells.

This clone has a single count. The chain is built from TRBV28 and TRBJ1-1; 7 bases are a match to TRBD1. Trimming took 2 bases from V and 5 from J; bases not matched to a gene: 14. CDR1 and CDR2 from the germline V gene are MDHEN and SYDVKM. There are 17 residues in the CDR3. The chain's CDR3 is CASSLPPRQGSRTEAFF. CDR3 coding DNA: TGTGCCAGCAGTTTACCCCCCCGACAGGGTTCGAGGACTGAAGCTTTCTTT.

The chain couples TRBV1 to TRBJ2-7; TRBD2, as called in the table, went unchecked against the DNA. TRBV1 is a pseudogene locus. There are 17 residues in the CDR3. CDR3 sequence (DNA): TGCACCAGCAGCCCAAAGACACTAGGCGGGAGTAGTTACGAGCAGTACTTC. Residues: CTSSPKTLGGSSYEQYF.